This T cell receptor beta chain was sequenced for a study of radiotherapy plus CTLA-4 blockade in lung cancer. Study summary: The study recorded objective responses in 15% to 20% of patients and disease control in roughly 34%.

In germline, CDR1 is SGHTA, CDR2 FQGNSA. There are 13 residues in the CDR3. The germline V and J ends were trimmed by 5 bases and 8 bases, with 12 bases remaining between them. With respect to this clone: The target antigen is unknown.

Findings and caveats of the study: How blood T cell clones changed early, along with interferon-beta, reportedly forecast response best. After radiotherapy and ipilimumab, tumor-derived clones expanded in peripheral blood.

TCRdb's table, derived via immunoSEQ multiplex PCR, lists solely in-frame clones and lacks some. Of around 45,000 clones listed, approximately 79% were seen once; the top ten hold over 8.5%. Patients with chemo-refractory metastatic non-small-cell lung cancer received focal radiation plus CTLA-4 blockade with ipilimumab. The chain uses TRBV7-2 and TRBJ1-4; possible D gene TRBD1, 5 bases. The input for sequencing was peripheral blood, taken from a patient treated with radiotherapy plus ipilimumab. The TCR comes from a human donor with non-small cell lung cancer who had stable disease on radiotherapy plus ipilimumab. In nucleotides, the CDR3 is TGTGCCAGCAGCCCAGGGCGGAGGGAAAAACTGTTTTTT. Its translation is CASSPGRREKLFF.